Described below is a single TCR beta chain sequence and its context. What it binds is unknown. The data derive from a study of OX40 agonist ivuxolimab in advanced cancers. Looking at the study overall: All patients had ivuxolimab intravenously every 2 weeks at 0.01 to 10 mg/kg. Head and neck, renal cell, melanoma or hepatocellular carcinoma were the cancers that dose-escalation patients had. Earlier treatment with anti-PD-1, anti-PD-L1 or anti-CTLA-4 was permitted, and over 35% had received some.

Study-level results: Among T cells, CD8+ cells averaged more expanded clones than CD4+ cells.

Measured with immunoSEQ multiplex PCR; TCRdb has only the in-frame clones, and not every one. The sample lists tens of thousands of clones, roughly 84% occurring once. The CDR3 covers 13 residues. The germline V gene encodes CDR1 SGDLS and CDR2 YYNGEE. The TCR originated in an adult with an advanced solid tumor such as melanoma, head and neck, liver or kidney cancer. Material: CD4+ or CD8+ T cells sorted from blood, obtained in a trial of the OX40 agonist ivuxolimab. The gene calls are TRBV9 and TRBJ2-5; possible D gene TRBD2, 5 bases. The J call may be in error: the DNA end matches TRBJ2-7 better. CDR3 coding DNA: TGTGCCAGCAGCGTAAGCGGCTCCTACGAGCAGTACTTC. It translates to CASSVSGSYEQYF.